Following are 8 T cell receptor beta chains from one sample sequenced in a study of identical twins. Each CDR3 protein is one row after TCRdb ran MiXCR on the 5' RACE reads. This sample has roughly 690,000 distinct CDR3 sequences, with roughly 6% found just once. The sequenced sample consisted of naive T cells sorted from blood. All receptors derive from a man younger than 30 in good health.

This clonotype was observed a handful of times. V is TRBV5-1 and J is TRBJ2-2; D not certain. The CDR3 consists of 13 residues. V lost 7 bases, J lost 0 bases, and 7 bases lay in between. Germline loops: CDR1 SGHRS, CDR2 YFSETQ. The CDR3, as DNA: TGCGCCAGCCAACATACGAACACCGGGGAGCTGTTTTTT. This codes for CASQHTNTGELFF.

This clonotype was observed a handful of times. The CDR3 sequence: CASSLRTISPEQYF. CDR3 in DNA: TGTGCCAGCAGCTTACGGACCATCTCGCCAGAGCAGTACTTC. The chain is built from TRBV7-2 and TRBJ2-7; D call uncertain. V was clipped by 2 bases and J by 7 bases, with 15 bases between them. The V gene's germline CDR1 is SGHTA and CDR2 FQGNSA. The length of the CDR3 is 14 residues.

Comments on this clonotype: A much larger clone lies a single base off, so this may be a read error. The V call is TRBV29-1, the J call TRBJ1-5; D gene ambiguous. Germline loops: CDR1 SQVTM, CDR2 ANQGSEA. The CDR3 covers 13 residues. CDR3 protein: CGVAPTMGQPQHF. As DNA, the CDR3 is TGCGGCGTTGCTCCGACGATGGGTCAGCCCCAGCATTTT.

Ten or more counts support this clonotype. V gene TRBV29-1 combines with J gene TRBJ2-1; perhaps TRBD2 as D (6 bases). The CDR3 runs to 14 residues. CDR1 and CDR2 (germline): SQVTM, ANQGSEA. Trimming stripped 7 bases from V and 0 bases from J, with 13 bases between. CDR3 nucleotides: TGCAGCGCGGGACTCACGAGCTCCTACAATGAGCAGTTCTTC. Residues: CSAGLTSSYNEQFF.

In its sample, this clonotype was seen many times. The chain has TRBV12-3 or TRBV12-4 and TRBJ2-7; the match to TRBD1 covers 8 bases. The V and J ends lost 6 bases and 1 base, in that order; junction bases with no gene match: 2. CDR3 size: 13 residues. The CDR3 nucleotides read TGTGCCAGCAGGAACAGGGGGTCCTACGAGCAGTACTTC. It is translated as CASRNRGSYEQYF.

The V call is TRBV29-1, the J call TRBJ1-2, with D perhaps matching TRBD1 (5 bases). V was clipped by 3 bases and J by 8 bases, with 13 bases between them. CDR1 is SQVTM and CDR2 is ANQGSEA in the germline V gene. The CDR3 consists of 12 residues. The CDR3 region has the DNA TGCAGCGTTGAGAAGGGGCGAGAAGGCTACACCTTC. Amino acids: CSVEKGREGYTF.

This rearrangement joins TRBV7-2 to TRBJ2-1, with TRBD2 matching over 9 bases. The CDR3 is made up of 18 amino acids. Germline CDR1 reads SGHTA; CDR2 reads FQGNSA. The ends lost 0 bases at V and 6 bases at J; junction bases unmatched: 12. The CDR3 loop reads CASSLARGREGQGNEQFF. DNA of the CDR3: TGTGCCAGCAGCTTAGCGAGGGGGCGGGAGGGCCAGGGCAATGAGCAGTTCTTC.

This clonotype was seen repeatedly, ten times or more. This rearrangement joins TRBV20-1 to TRBJ2-7; TRBD1 aligns across 10 bases. CDR1 DFQATT and CDR2 SNEGSKA come from the germline V gene (reference sequence). Unmatched junction bases numbered 7, after V lost 5 bases and J lost 0 bases. The CDR3 covers 15 residues. The CDR3 here is CSAAPRTGGSYEQYV. CDR3 nucleotide sequence: TGCAGTGCTGCCCCCCGGACAGGGGGCTCCTACGAGCAGTACGTC.